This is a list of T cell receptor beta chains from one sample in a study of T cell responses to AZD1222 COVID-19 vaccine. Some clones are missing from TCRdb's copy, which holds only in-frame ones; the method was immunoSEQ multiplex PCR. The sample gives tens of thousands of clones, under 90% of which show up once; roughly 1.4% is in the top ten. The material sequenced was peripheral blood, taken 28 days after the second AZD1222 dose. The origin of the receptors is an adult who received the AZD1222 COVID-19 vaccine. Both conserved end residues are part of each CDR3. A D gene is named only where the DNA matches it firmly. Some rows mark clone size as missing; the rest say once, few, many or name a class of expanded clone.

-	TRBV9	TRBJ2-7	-	CASSVWQGSRKGEQYF	TGTGCCAGCAGCGTTTGGCAGGGGAGTCGGAAGGGCGAGCAGTACTTC
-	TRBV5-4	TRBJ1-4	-	CASSRQQGGGEKLFF	TGTGCCAGCAGCAGGCAACAGGGAGGAGGTGAAAAACTGTTTTTT
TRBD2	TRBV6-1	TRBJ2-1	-	CASSEGGTSGYNEQFF	TGTGCCAGCAGTGAAGGTGGGACTAGCGGTTACAATGAGCAGTTCTTC
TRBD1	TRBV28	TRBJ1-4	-	CASSSGQGGEKLFF	TGTGCCAGCAGTTCGGGACAGGGAGGTGAAAAACTGTTTTTT
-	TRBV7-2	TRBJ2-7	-	CASSLGGVGSYEQYF	TGTGCCAGCAGCTTAGGGGGGGTTGGCTCCTACGAGCAGTACTTC
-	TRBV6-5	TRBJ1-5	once	CASSYSGVNQPQHF	TGTGCCAGCAGTTACTCGGGGGTGAATCAGCCCCAGCATTTT
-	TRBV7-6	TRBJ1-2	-	CASSYTSRRDGYTF	TGTGCCAGCAGCTACACAAGTCGTAGAGATGGCTACACCTTC
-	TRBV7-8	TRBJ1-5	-	CASSHPGGNQPQHF	TGTGCCAGCAGCCACCCGGGTGGCAATCAGCCCCAGCATTTT
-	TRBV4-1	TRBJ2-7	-	CASSQGYGLREQYF	TGCGCCAGCAGCCAAGGTTACGGGCTCCGGGAGCAGTACTTC
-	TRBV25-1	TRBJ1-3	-	CASMLAGGNTIYF	TGTGCCAGCATGCTGGCGGGCGGAAACACCATATATTTT
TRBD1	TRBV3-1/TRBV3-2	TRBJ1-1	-	CASSQKLSRTGGVPEAFF	TGTGCCAGCAGCCAAAAATTAAGCCGCACAGGGGGGGTCCCTGAAGCTTTCTTT
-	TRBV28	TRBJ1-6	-	CASSLPTFNNSPLHF	TGTGCCAGCAGTTTACCGACATTTAATAATTCACCCCTCCACTTT
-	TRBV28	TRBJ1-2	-	CASSLFSGHGYTF	TGTGCCAGCAGTTTATTTTCAGGGCATGGCTACACCTTC
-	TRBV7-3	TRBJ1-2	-	CVRNEGYYGYTF	TGTGTCCGTAATGAGGGGTACTATGGCTACACCTTC
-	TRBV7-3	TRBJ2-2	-	CASSLLGGGPPGELFF	TGTGCCAGCAGCTTATTAGGCGGGGGCCCCCCCGGGGAGCTGTTTTTT
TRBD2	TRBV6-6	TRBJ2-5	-	CASSFGLAGIQETQYF	TGTGCCAGCAGTTTTGGGCTAGCGGGGATCCAAGAGACCCAGTACTTC
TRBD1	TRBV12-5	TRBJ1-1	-	CASGSPTGLGTEAFF	TGTGCTAGTGGTTCACCGACAGGGCTGGGCACTGAAGCTTTCTTT
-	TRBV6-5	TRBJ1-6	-	CASSSNSPLHF	TGTGCCAGCAGTTCTAATTCACCCCTCCACTTT
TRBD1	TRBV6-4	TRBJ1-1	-	CASSETGATEAFF	TGTGCCAGCAGCGAGACAGGGGCCACTGAAGCTTTCTTT
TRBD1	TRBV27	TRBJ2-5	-	CASSSYRGRLQETQYF	TGTGCCAGCAGTTCTTACAGGGGACGGTTACAAGAGACCCAGTACTTC
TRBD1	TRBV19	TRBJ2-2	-	CASSYSGGNTGELFF	TGTGCCAGTAGTTACTCAGGGGGCAACACCGGGGAGCTGTTTTTT
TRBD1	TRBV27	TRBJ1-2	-	CASSTGQGTYGYTF	TGTGCCAGCAGTACCGGACAGGGAACCTATGGCTACACCTTC